The clone carrying this TCR beta chain was seen a single time. Its target is not known. Within the sample, other DNA sequences also encode this same CDR3. V was shortened by 3 bases and J by 5 bases, with 13 bases between the two germline ends. Germline assignment: CDR1 SGDLS and CDR2 YYNGEE. CDR3 size: 14 residues. Primers: 60 Vbeta forward and 13 Jbeta reverse. Data came from immunoSEQ multiplex PCR; TCRdb stores just in-frame clones and leaves some out. Among about 93,000 clones listed, 82% were seen once. The entry originates in a study of cytomegalovirus exposure and HLA in healthy donors. The study, taken as a whole, reports: The study assumed roughly uniform donor sequencing depth for presence/absence analyses. Usually a TCR sequence was rare, but some public TCRs were found in many donors. One cluster of highly shared sequence variants probably arose as a sequencing artifact.

Sequenced input: PBMCs. This clonotype was obtained from a man aged 50 or older in good health and CMV-seronegative. The chain uses TRBV9 and TRBJ2-3; D is perhaps TRBD2 (5 bases). The CDR3 is CASSAAGEEDTQYF. The CDR3, as DNA: TGTGCCAGCAGCGCGGCCGGGGAAGAAGATACGCAGTATTTT. The entire variable domain, with the rest obtained from reference TRBV9 and TRBJ2-3, is as follows: DSGVTQTPKHLITATGQRVTLRCSPRSGDLSVYWYQQSLDQGLQFLIQYYNGEERAKGNILERFSAQQFPDLHSELNLSSLELGDSALYFCASSAAGEEDTQYFGPGTRLTVL.